A selection of T cell receptor beta chains follows, all from one sample in a study of beta chain features in type 1 diabetes. Profiled with immunoSEQ multiplex PCR; TCRdb holds only in-frame clones, not every one. Among approximately 170,000 clones listed, under 9.5% were seen once. What was sequenced was central memory CD4+ T cells from blood. The origin of the receptors is a young man with type 1 diabetes. Each CDR3 is given with its conserved first and last residue. Each record gives: J gene, D gene, clone size, V gene, CDR3 protein, CDR3 DNA. D genes are given only for firm matches. Clone size is stated in some rows and not others, as once, few, many or a class when expanded.

TRBJ1-5,.,few,TRBV4-2,CASSQDEGEYNQPQHF,TGTGCCAGCAGCCAAGATGAGGGCGAATACAATCAGCCCCAGCATTTT
TRBJ1-1,.,few,TRBV30,CAWSRGTDTEAFF,TGTGCCTGGAGTAGGGGAACGGACACTGAAGCTTTCTTT
TRBJ2-1,.,few,TRBV18,CASSPRSGEGNEQFF,TGTGCCAGCTCCCCACGGTCAGGGGAGGGTAATGAGCAGTTCTTC
TRBJ2-1,TRBD1,.,TRBV13,CASSWSMTGGYNEQFF,TGTGCCAGCAGCTGGAGTATGACAGGGGGCTACAATGAGCAGTTCTTC
TRBJ2-1,.,few,TRBV9,CASSVQGSYNEQFF,TGTGCCAGCAGCGTGCAGGGCTCCTACAATGAGCAGTTCTTC
TRBJ2-1,.,few,TRBV7-9,CASSLTRYNEQFF,TGTGCCAGCAGCTTAACTCGCTACAATGAGCAGTTCTTC
TRBJ1-2,TRBD1,.,TRBV5-1,CASSLSGDRGYGYTF,TGCGCCAGCAGCTTGTCAGGGGACAGGGGCTATGGCTACACCTTC
TRBJ1-2,.,.,TRBV6-1,CASSEALGDGYTF,TGTGCCAGCAGTGAAGCGCTCGGGGATGGCTACACCTTC
TRBJ2-5,.,many,TRBV15,CATSRDTYQETQYF,TGTGCCACCAGCAGAGATACTTACCAAGAGACCCAGTACTTC
TRBJ1-1,.,.,TRBV7-2,CASSLQENTEAFF,TGTGCCAGCAGCTTACAGGAAAACACTGAAGCTTTCTTT
TRBJ2-3,TRBD2,.,TRBV29-1,CSARLAGRDTQYF,TGCAGCGCCCGACTAGCGGGACGAGATACGCAGTATTTT
TRBJ2-1,TRBD1,few,TRBV4-3,CASSHEGAAGIYEQFF,TGCGCCAGCAGCCACGAGGGGGCCGCTGGGATCTATGAGCAGTTCTTC
TRBJ2-7,.,few,TRBV7-2,CASSRSGSSYEQYF,TGTGCCAGCAGCCGCTCGGGTAGCTCCTACGAGCAGTACTTC
TRBJ2-7,TRBD2,.,TRBV14,CASSPSLVRAGAYEQYF,TGTGCCAGCAGCCCAAGTTTGGTCCGAGCGGGAGCTTACGAGCAGTACTTC
TRBJ1-3,.,.,TRBV7-2,CASSSATGNTIYF,TGTGCCAGCAGCTCAGCTACTGGAAACACCATATATTTT
TRBJ2-5,TRBD1,.,TRBV2,CASSREGQGGETQYF,TGTGCCAGCAGTCGAGAGGGACAGGGAGGAGAGACCCAGTACTTC
TRBJ2-7,.,.,TRBV19,CASSPRAGSSYEQYF,TGTGCCAGTAGTCCCCGAGCAGGGTCCTCCTACGAGCAGTACTTC
TRBJ2-5,.,many,TRBV29-1,CSVLAQRQETQYF,TGCAGCGTTCTAGCCCAGCGCCAAGAGACCCAGTACTTC
TRBJ2-5,.,few,TRBV11-2,CASRSGPGQYF,TGTGCCAGCAGATCCGGGCCAGGGCAGTACTTC
TRBJ1-6,.,.,TRBV9,CASSGAGLENSPLHF,TGTGCCAGCAGCGGGGCGGGATTGGAGAATTCACCCCTCCACTTT
TRBJ2-5,TRBD1,.,TRBV5-1,CASSLFPGQQETQYF,TGCGCCAGCAGCTTGTTTCCGGGACAGCAAGAGACCCAGTACTTC
TRBJ2-7,TRBD2,few,TRBV10-3,CAISEGTSGSSIYEQYF,TGTGCCATCAGTGAGGGGACTAGCGGGAGCAGTATCTACGAGCAGTACTTC
TRBJ1-2,TRBD1,few,TRBV5-6,CASSFQGAGGYTF,TGTGCCAGCAGCTTTCAGGGGGCTGGCGGCTACACCTTC
TRBJ2-5,.,.,TRBV11-3,CASSPGGTWETQYF,TGTGCCAGCAGCCCCGGAGGGACCTGGGAGACCCAGTACTTC
TRBJ2-2,TRBD1,few,TRBV25-1,CAVRGTGATGELFF,TGTGCCGTTCGAGGGACAGGGGCTACCGGGGAGCTGTTTTTT
TRBJ1-2,.,many,TRBV18,CASSPPGADGYTF,TGTGCCAGCTCACCACCGGGGGCGGATGGCTACACCTTC
TRBJ2-3,TRBD1,few,TRBV7-8,CASSPNGQAADTQYF,TGTGCCAGCAGCCCAAACGGACAGGCGGCAGATACGCAGTATTTT
TRBJ2-6,TRBD1,few,TRBV5-1,CASSFLQGSPRANVLTF,TGCGCCAGCAGCTTTTTACAGGGGTCACCCCGGGCCAACGTCCTGACTTTC
TRBJ1-2,.,.,TRBV28,CASSLTGFGYTF,TGTGCCAGCAGCCTAACAGGGTTCGGCTACACCTTC
TRBJ2-7,.,.,TRBV4-1,CASSQESNRDYEQYF,TGCGCCAGCAGCCAAGAGTCTAACAGGGACTACGAGCAGTACTTC
TRBJ2-3,.,.,TRBV19,CASKEGDTQYF,TGTGCCAGTAAGGAGGGAGATACGCAGTATTTT
TRBJ2-7,.,few,TRBV4-2,CASSQGQNTYEQYF,TGTGCCAGCAGCCAAGGACAGAATACCTACGAGCAGTACTTC
TRBJ2-1,TRBD1,few,TRBV11-2,CASGGQGANEQFF,TGTGCCAGCGGGGGACAGGGGGCCAATGAGCAGTTCTTC
TRBJ2-5,TRBD2,few,TRBV18,CASSRTGTSHQETQYF,TGTGCCAGCTCACGAACCGGGACTAGCCACCAAGAGACCCAGTACTTC
TRBJ2-1,TRBD1,.,TRBV5-8,CASSTLTSTGNGEQFF,TGTGCCAGCAGCACGCTGACCTCGACAGGGAACGGTGAGCAGTTCTTC
TRBJ1-3,TRBD1,few,TRBV30,CAWDAGGGNTIYF,TGTGCCTGGGATGCAGGGGGCGGAAACACCATATATTTT
TRBJ2-1,.,.,TRBV5-3,CARLAGPDRDHEQFF,TGTGCCAGATTGGCGGGACCAGACCGAGATCATGAGCAGTTCTTC
TRBJ2-1,.,.,TRBV6-5,CASSYASSYNEQFF,TGTGCCAGCAGCTACGCTAGCTCCTACAATGAGCAGTTCTTC
TRBJ2-1,.,.,TRBV19,CASSMRYDEQFF,TGTGCCAGTAGTATGAGGTATGATGAGCAGTTCTTC
TRBJ1-2,.,.,TRBV11-3,CASSLGRSRFYTF,TGTGCCAGCAGCTTAGGGCGGTCTAGATTCTACACCTTC
TRBJ2-5,.,few,TRBV7-2,CASSPQGETQYF,TGTGCCAGCAGCCCCCAGGGGGAGACCCAGTACTTC
TRBJ1-2,.,.,TRBV28,CASVGNGYTF,TGTGCCAGCGTCGGTAATGGCTACACCTTC
TRBJ2-1,TRBD2,.,TRBV5-4,CASSPGGRGYNEQFF,TGTGCCAGCAGCCCGGGGGGTCGTGGCTACAATGAGCAGTTCTTC
TRBJ1-1,TRBD1,many,TRBV19,CASSGQGNTEAFF,TGTGCCAGTAGTGGACAGGGTAACACTGAAGCTTTCTTT
TRBJ2-3,.,.,TRBV25-1,CASSGAASGRGDTQYF,TGTGCCAGCAGTGGGGCGGCTAGCGGAAGGGGGGATACGCAGTATTTT
TRBJ2-7,.,few,TRBV10-3,CAISGGDSYEQYF,TGTGCCATCAGTGGGGGGGACAGTTACGAGCAGTACTTC
TRBJ2-1,TRBD2,few,TRBV6-6,CASSYPLAGGYNEQFF,TGTGCCAGCAGTTACCCCCTAGCGGGGGGTTACAATGAGCAGTTCTTC
TRBJ2-1,.,few,TRBV7-9,CASSKGGDPYNEQFF,TGTGCCAGCAGCAAGGGGGGGGACCCCTACAATGAGCAGTTCTTC
TRBJ2-6,.,many,TRBV7-2,CASSQQLSGANVLTF,TGTGCCAGCAGCCAACAGCTGTCTGGGGCCAACGTCCTGACTTTC
TRBJ2-1,TRBD2,few,TRBV29-1,CSVGRGAGVVNNEQFF,TGCAGCGTTGGGAGGGGAGCGGGAGTGGTCAACAATGAGCAGTTCTTC
TRBJ2-5,.,.,TRBV10-3,CAISNRGFQETQYF,TGTGCCATCAGTAACAGAGGGTTCCAAGAGACCCAGTACTTC
TRBJ2-7,TRBD1,few,TRBV18,CASSPGQGPSYEQYF,TGTGCCAGCTCACCTGGACAGGGGCCTTCCTACGAGCAGTACTTC